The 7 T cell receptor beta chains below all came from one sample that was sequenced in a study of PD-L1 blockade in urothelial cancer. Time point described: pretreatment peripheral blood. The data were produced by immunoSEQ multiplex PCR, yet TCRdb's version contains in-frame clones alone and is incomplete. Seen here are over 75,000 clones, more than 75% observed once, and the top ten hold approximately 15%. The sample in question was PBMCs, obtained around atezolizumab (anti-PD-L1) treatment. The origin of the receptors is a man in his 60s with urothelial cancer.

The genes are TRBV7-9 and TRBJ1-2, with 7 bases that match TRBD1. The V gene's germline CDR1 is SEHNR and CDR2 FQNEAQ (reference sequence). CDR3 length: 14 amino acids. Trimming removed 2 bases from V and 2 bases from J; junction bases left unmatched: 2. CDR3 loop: CASSLPGQNYGYTF. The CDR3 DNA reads TGTGCCAGCAGCTTACCGGGACAGAACTATGGCTACACCTTC. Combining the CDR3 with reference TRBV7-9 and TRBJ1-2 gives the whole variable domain DTGVSQNPRHKITKRGQNVTFRCDPISEHNRLYWYRQTLGQGPEFLTYFQNEAQLEKSRLLSDRFSAERPKGSFSTLEIQRTEQGDSAMYLCASSLPGQNYGYTFGSGTRLTVV.

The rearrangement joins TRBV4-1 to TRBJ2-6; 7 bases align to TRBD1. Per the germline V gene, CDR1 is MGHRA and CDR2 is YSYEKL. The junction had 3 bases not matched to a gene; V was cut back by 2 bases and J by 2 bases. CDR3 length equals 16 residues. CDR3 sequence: CASSQPQGAGANVLTF. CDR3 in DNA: TGCGCCAGCAGCCAACCTCAGGGGGCTGGGGCCAACGTCCTGACTTTC.

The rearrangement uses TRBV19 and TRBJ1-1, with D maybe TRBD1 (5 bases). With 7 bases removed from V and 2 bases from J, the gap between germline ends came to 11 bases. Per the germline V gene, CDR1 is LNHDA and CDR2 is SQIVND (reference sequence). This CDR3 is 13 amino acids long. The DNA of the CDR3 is TGTGCCAGTACCCAGGGAATCAACACTGAAGCTTTCTTT. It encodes CASTQGINTEAFF.

Here the CDR3 reads CASSEGQGNTEAFF. Written as DNA, the CDR3 is TGTGCCAGCAGCGAGGGACAGGGAAACACTGAAGCTTTCTTT. V gene TRBV7-2 combines with J gene TRBJ1-1; 9 bases line up with TRBD1. The ends lost 5 bases at V and 2 bases at J; junction bases unmatched: 3. Germline lookup yields CDR1 SGHTA and CDR2 FQGNSA. The CDR3 length is 14 residues.

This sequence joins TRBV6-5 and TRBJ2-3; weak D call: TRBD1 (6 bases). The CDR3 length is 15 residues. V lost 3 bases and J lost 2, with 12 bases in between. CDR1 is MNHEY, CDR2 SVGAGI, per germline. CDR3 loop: CASSYAAGDTDTQYF. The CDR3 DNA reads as TGTGCCAGCAGTTATGCCGCAGGGGACACAGATACGCAGTATTTT.

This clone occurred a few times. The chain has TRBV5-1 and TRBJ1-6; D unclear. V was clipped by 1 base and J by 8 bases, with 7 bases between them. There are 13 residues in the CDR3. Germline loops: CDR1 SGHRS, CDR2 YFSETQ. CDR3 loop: CASSLYEDSPLHF. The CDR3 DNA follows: TGCGCCAGCAGCTTGTACGAGGATTCACCCCTCCACTTT. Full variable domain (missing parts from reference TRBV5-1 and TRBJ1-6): KAGVTQTPRYLIKTRGQQVTLSCSPISGHRSVSWYQQTPGQGLQFLFEYFSETQRNKGNFPGRFSGRQFSNSRSEMNVSTLELGDSALYLCASSLYEDSPLHFGNGTRLTVT.

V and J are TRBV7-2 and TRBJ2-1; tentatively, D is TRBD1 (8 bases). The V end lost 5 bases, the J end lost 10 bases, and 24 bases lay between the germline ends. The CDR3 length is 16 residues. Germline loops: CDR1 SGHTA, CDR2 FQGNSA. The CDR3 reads CASSIDLSGQGGEQFF. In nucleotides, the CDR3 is TGTGCCAGCAGCATAGATCTCTCCGGACAGGGAGGGGAGCAGTTCTTC.